A selection of T cell receptor beta chains follows, all from one sample in a study of T cells after posttransplantation cyclophosphamide. Clones were read by immunoSEQ multiplex PCR, and TCRdb kept only the in-frame ones, dropping some. The sample comprises roughly 25,000 clones, around 88% of which are singletons, and roughly 6.3% rests with the top ten. Sequencing was done on a sample of PBMCs. These receptors were taken from a woman aged 60-70 years with a blood cancer, CMV-positive, and with a related stem cell donor. CDR3s include the opening cysteine and the closing phenylalanine or tryptophan. The D gene is left open where the match is weak. Some rows have no size entry. The others give once, few or many, or a class for an expanded clone.

CDR3nt: TGTGCCAGCAGCGTGGGACCAGGGGACTACGAGCAGTACTTC; CDR3aa: CASSVGPGDYEQYF; j_gene: TRBJ2-7; abundance: .; len: 14; d_gene: .; v_gene: TRBV9
CDR3nt: TGTGCCAGCAGTGAAGGGGGGGAGGGTGAAAAACTGTTTTTT; CDR3aa: CASSEGGEGEKLFF; j_gene: TRBJ1-4; abundance: .; len: 14; d_gene: .; v_gene: TRBV2
CDR3nt: TGCGCCAGCACCACGCGGGGAGACTACAATGAGCAGTTCTTC; CDR3aa: CASTTRGDYNEQFF; j_gene: TRBJ2-1; abundance: .; len: 14; d_gene: .; v_gene: TRBV5-1
CDR3nt: TGCGCCAGCAGCCAAGGACCATCCAGGGGGATAGGTGGAAACACCATATATTTT; CDR3aa: CASSQGPSRGIGGNTIYF; j_gene: TRBJ1-3; abundance: .; len: 18; d_gene: TRBD1; v_gene: TRBV4-1
CDR3nt: TGCGCCAGCAGCTTGGGGGACAGGGGTCCGTATGGCTACACCTTC; CDR3aa: CASSLGDRGPYGYTF; j_gene: TRBJ1-2; abundance: .; len: 15; d_gene: TRBD1; v_gene: TRBV5-1
CDR3nt: TGTGCCAGCAGCCCCTGGGGGACAGGAGGGTTTGAAGCTTTCTTT; CDR3aa: CASSPWGTGGFEAFF; j_gene: TRBJ1-1; abundance: .; len: 15; d_gene: TRBD1; v_gene: TRBV7-8
CDR3nt: TGTGCCAGCAGCTTAGCGAGACACAGGCTCAACTATGGCTACACCTTC; CDR3aa: CASSLARHRLNYGYTF; j_gene: TRBJ1-2; abundance: few; len: 16; d_gene: .; v_gene: TRBV7-2
CDR3nt: TGCGCCAGCAGCCAAAGCACAGATACGCAGTATTTT; CDR3aa: CASSQSTDTQYF; j_gene: TRBJ2-3; abundance: once; len: 12; d_gene: .; v_gene: TRBV5-1
CDR3nt: TGTGCCAGCAGCCCCCGAAGGGCAGGGAGGGAGACCCAGTACTTC; CDR3aa: CASSPRRAGRETQYF; j_gene: TRBJ2-5; abundance: .; len: 15; d_gene: .; v_gene: TRBV7-8
CDR3nt: TGTGCCAGCAGCCCCCTTAGCGGGAGTAGGGAGACCCAGTACTTC; CDR3aa: CASSPLSGSRETQYF; j_gene: TRBJ2-5; abundance: .; len: 15; d_gene: TRBD2; v_gene: TRBV2
CDR3nt: TGTGCCAGCAGCTTAGTGGGGGGACTGGGAGGGTACGAGCAGTACTTC; CDR3aa: CASSLVGGLGGYEQYF; j_gene: TRBJ2-7; abundance: .; len: 16; d_gene: TRBD2; v_gene: TRBV7-2
CDR3nt: TGTGCCTGGAGTCAGTGGCGGGAGCGAGATACGCAGTATTTT; CDR3aa: CAWSQWRERDTQYF; j_gene: TRBJ2-3; abundance: .; len: 14; d_gene: TRBD2; v_gene: TRBV30
CDR3nt: TGTGCCAGCAGTGTGGACAGGGATCAGCCCCAGCATTTT; CDR3aa: CASSVDRDQPQHF; j_gene: TRBJ1-5; abundance: .; len: 13; d_gene: TRBD1; v_gene: TRBV2
CDR3nt: TGCAGCGTTGGAGTGGGACTAGCTTCATCAGATACGCAGTATTTT; CDR3aa: CSVGVGLASSDTQYF; j_gene: TRBJ2-3; abundance: .; len: 15; d_gene: TRBD2; v_gene: TRBV29-1
CDR3nt: TGCGCCAGCAGCTTGGAGGTGGGGGCGATCGGGGAGCTGTTTTTT; CDR3aa: CASSLEVGAIGELFF; j_gene: TRBJ2-2; abundance: .; len: 15; d_gene: .; v_gene: TRBV5-1
CDR3nt: TGTGCCAGTATGTTGCGAGCTCCCTCCAATCAGCCCCAGCATTTT; CDR3aa: CASMLRAPSNQPQHF; j_gene: TRBJ1-5; abundance: .; len: 15; d_gene: .; v_gene: TRBV19
CDR3nt: TGTGCCAGCCTACCGGACAGGGAGGCATTTAACGAGCAGTACTTC; CDR3aa: CASLPDREAFNEQYF; j_gene: TRBJ2-7; abundance: .; len: 15; d_gene: TRBD1; v_gene: TRBV2
CDR3nt: TGTGCCAGCAGCTCCTTACCACACAGGGGCGGCTACACCTTC; CDR3aa: CASSSLPHRGGYTF; j_gene: TRBJ1-2; abundance: .; len: 14; d_gene: TRBD1; v_gene: TRBV7-9
CDR3nt: TGTGCCAGCTCACCGGCGGTCAGCGGGAGGCCCCCATCGTGGTACTTC; CDR3aa: CASSPAVSGRPPSWYF; j_gene: TRBJ2-7; abundance: once; len: 16; d_gene: TRBD2; v_gene: TRBV18
CDR3nt: TGTGCCAGCAGCCTCCTAGGGACTCCGCCGATGAATGAGCAGTTCTTC; CDR3aa: CASSLLGTPPMNEQFF; j_gene: TRBJ2-1; abundance: once; len: 16; d_gene: .; v_gene: TRBV7-6
CDR3nt: TGTGCCAGTACGGTAGCGGGAAAATACAATGAGCAGTTCTTC; CDR3aa: CASTVAGKYNEQFF; j_gene: TRBJ2-1; abundance: .; len: 14; d_gene: TRBD2; v_gene: TRBV19
CDR3nt: TGTGCCTGGAGTGGATCGGTCGTAAACACCATATATTTT; CDR3aa: CAWSGSVVNTIYF; j_gene: TRBJ1-3; abundance: once; len: 13; d_gene: .; v_gene: TRBV30
CDR3nt: TGCGCCAGCAGCCTCGGTTCGGGACTAGCGGCCCACAATGAGCAGTTCTTC; CDR3aa: CASSLGSGLAAHNEQFF; j_gene: TRBJ2-1; abundance: .; len: 17; d_gene: TRBD2; v_gene: TRBV4-1
CDR3nt: TGTGCCAGTAGTATGGACAGGGACCAGCCCCAGCATTTT; CDR3aa: CASSMDRDQPQHF; j_gene: TRBJ1-5; abundance: .; len: 13; d_gene: TRBD1; v_gene: TRBV19
CDR3nt: TGTGCCAGCAGCTTTGAGGGACTACCTACCTACGAGCAGTACTTC; CDR3aa: CASSFEGLPTYEQYF; j_gene: TRBJ2-7; abundance: .; len: 15; d_gene: TRBD2; v_gene: TRBV7-6
CDR3nt: TGTGCCAGCAGTGAGGGGACAGGGCAGAATGGCTACACCTTC; CDR3aa: CASSEGTGQNGYTF; j_gene: TRBJ1-2; abundance: .; len: 14; d_gene: TRBD1; v_gene: TRBV6-1
CDR3nt: TGTGCCAGCAGTCAGAGGGAAGGGCGCGATGGCTACACCTTC; CDR3aa: CASSQREGRDGYTF; j_gene: TRBJ1-2; abundance: .; len: 14; d_gene: .; v_gene: TRBV2
CDR3nt: TGTGCCAGTAGTTTACAGTTTTATAGCAATCAGCCCCAGCATTTT; CDR3aa: CASSLQFYSNQPQHF; j_gene: TRBJ1-5; abundance: .; len: 15; d_gene: .; v_gene: TRBV19
CDR3nt: TGTGCCAGCAGTGAAATAGGGGGTTATGGCTACACCTTC; CDR3aa: CASSEIGGYGYTF; j_gene: TRBJ1-2; abundance: .; len: 13; d_gene: .; v_gene: TRBV2
CDR3nt: TGTGCCAGCAGAGTCGGCGGGAGCACAGATACGCAGTATTTT; CDR3aa: CASRVGGSTDTQYF; j_gene: TRBJ2-3; abundance: .; len: 14; d_gene: .; v_gene: TRBV6-5
CDR3nt: TGTGCCAGTAGCTTAGGGGTAGCGGGTTTGGATACGCAGTATTTT; CDR3aa: CASSLGVAGLDTQYF; j_gene: TRBJ2-3; abundance: .; len: 15; d_gene: TRBD2; v_gene: TRBV7-9
CDR3nt: TGCGCCAGCAGTGAATCGGGAGAACTGTTCTTC; CDR3aa: CASSESGELFF; j_gene: TRBJ2-1; abundance: .; len: 11; d_gene: .; v_gene: TRBV10-2
CDR3nt: TGCAGCGTTGGACAGGCAACCTATGGCTACACCTTC; CDR3aa: CSVGQATYGYTF; j_gene: TRBJ1-2; abundance: .; len: 12; d_gene: .; v_gene: TRBV29-1